This T cell receptor (beta chain) was recovered during a study of glioma-infiltrating T cells. Study-level results: Tissue-blood divergence was below expectation in non-neoplastic patients, above in gliomas. Tissue and blood shared very few CDR3 sequences.

Using RNA template, CDR3s of TCR alpha and beta were amplified with iRepertoire arm-PCR. Input was roughly 95-400 ng of tissue mRNA or PBMC total RNA. TCRdb redid the calling of the multiplex PCR reads with MiXCR, one entry per CDR3 protein. Of 100,000 to 150,000 distinct CDR3 sequences listed, roughly 24% were seen once; the top ten hold nearly 15%. This clonotype appeared many times. Its cognate antigen is unknown. CDR3 length: 13 amino acids. The V end was cut by 6 bases, the J end by 5 bases, with 11 bases between. Germline values: CDR1 SGHAT, CDR2 FQNNGV. The source of this sequence is a human donor with low-grade glioma or glioblastoma, undergoing nonglioma brain surgery, or in good health (not recorded which). Source material: glioma tissue, nonneoplastic brain tissue, or PBMCs (not recorded which). The gene calls are TRBV11-2 and TRBJ1-3, with a weak D call TRBD1 (6 bases). The CDR3 here is CASSLQGRNTIYF. The CDR3 bases are TGTGCCAGCAGTCTACAGGGTCGAAACACCATATATTTT. Using reference TRBV11-2 and TRBJ1-3 for the parts outside the CDR3, the full variable domain is EAGVAQSPRYKIIEKRQSVAFWCNPISGHATLYWYQQILGQGPKLLIQFQNNGVVDDSQLPKDRFSAERLKGVDSTLKIQPAKLEDSAVYLCASSLQGRNTIYFGEGSWLTVV.